This T cell receptor beta chain was found in a study of TIL therapy for anti-PD-1-resistant metastatic lung cancer. Study background: Tumors carried a median approximately 1.6 non-synonymous mutations per megabase.

Time point described: pre-treatment sample, taken before nivolumab and TIL therapy. Patients were adults with stage 4 NSCLC. The immunoSEQ assay was v3. Clones were read by immunoSEQ multiplex PCR, and TCRdb kept only the in-frame ones, dropping some. The sample has 35,000 or so clones, about 73% seen once. The CDR3 consists of 14 residues. Trimming took 6 bases from V and 8 from J, leaving 18 bases between them. Germline assignment: CDR1 SGHRS and CDR2 YFSETQ. The rearrangement links TRBV5-1 to TRBJ2-1; D gene uncertain. The material was blood, obtained at baseline. The receptor comes from a person aged 25 to 80 with non-small cell lung cancer. CDR3: CASTRPQDPYEQFF. The CDR3 DNA sequence: TGCGCCAGCACGCGGCCCCAAGACCCATATGAGCAGTTCTTC.